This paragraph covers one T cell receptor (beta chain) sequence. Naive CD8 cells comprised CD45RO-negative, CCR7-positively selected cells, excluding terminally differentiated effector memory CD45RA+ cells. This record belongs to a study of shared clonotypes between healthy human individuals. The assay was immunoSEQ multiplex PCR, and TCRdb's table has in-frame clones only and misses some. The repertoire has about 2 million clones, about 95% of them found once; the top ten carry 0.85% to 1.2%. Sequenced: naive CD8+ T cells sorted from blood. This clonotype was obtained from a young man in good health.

CDR3 nucleotides: TGCAGCGTTGAAGGGGGGGAAATGTACTCTGGGGCCAACGTCCTGACTTTC. It encodes CSVEGGEMYSGANVLTF. The gene calls are TRBV29-1 and TRBJ2-6, with D perhaps matching TRBD2 (6 bases). The CDR3 is 17 residues long. Germline CDR1 reads SQVTM; CDR2 reads ANQGSEA. The germline V and J ends were trimmed by 1 base and 0 bases, with 13 bases remaining between them.